This T cell receptor beta chain was identified during a study of shared T cell receptors in the human thymus. V lost 6 bases to trimming and J lost 9 bases; unmatched junction nucleotides: 25. The CDR3 has 18 residues. CDR1 and CDR2 (germline): SGHTA, FQGNSA. Sequencing was performed with immunoSEQ multiplex PCR; in TCRdb, only in-frame clones are kept and a portion is missing. The repertoire consists of hundreds of thousands of clones, with roughly 88% occurring once and the leading ten covering approximately 0.01%. These same records also appear under a second study, on human thymus T cells. From that second work: Those donating were healthy Finnish infants in corrective surgery for congenital heart defects. Thymus pieces cut out during corrective heart surgery were the tissue that was used. There appeared to be biased usage of V and J genes in thymic and blood repertoires. Related research examined unrelated individuals and reported that their thymic repertoires overlapped highly.

This receptor was obtained from a boy younger than two with a congenital heart defect. The sample comprised thymocytes. The chain combines TRBV7-2 with TRBJ2-7, with 8 positions matching TRBD2. The CDR3 reads CASSPSERPSSGHDLQYF. The CDR3, as DNA: TGTGCCAGCAGTCCCTCCGAGCGGCCATCTAGCGGGCACGACTTGCAGTACTTC.